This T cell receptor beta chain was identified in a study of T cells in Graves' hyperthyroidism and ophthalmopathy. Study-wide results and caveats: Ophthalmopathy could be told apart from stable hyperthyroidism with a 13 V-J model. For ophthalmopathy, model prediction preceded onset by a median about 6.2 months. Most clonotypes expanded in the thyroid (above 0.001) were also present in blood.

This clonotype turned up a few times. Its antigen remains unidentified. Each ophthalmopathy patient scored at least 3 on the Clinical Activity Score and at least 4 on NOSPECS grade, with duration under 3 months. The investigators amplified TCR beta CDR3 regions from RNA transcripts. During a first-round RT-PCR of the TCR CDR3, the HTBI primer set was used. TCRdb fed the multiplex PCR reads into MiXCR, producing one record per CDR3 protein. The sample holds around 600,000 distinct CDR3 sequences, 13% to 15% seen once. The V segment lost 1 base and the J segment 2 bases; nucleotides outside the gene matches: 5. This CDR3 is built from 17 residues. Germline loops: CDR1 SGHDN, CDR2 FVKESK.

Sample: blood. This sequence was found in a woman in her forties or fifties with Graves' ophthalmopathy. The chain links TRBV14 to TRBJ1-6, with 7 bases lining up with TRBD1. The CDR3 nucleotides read TGTGCCAGCAGCCAAGTGGCAGGGGGAACCTATAATTCACCCCTCCACTTT. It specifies CASSQVAGGTYNSPLHF.